This T cell receptor beta chain was observed in a study of cytomegalovirus exposure and HLA in healthy donors. Overall study context: Earlier findings included some 120 million unique TCR beta sequences obtained from about 179 million T cells.

V lost 4 bases, J lost 2 bases, and 17 bases lay in between. From germline, CDR1 is LGHNA and CDR2 YSLEER. This CDR3 region has 17 residues. Findings and limits, study-wide: Donors were assumed by presence/absence analyses to have roughly uniform sequencing depth. Follow-up analysis found HLA locus-dependent TCR association rates, highest for DRB1 and lowest for HLA-C. Most observed TCR sequences were rare, whereas some public TCRs were detected in many donors.

Comments on this clone: Its matching antigen is unknown.

The PCR made use of 60 Vbeta and 13 Jbeta primers. Assay: immunoSEQ multiplex PCR; the TCRdb copy retains only in-frame clones and omits some. There are 130,000 to 150,000 clones in the sample; approximately 79% occur only once, and around 10% lies in the top ten. This TCR came from a woman between 50 and 59 years old in good health and CMV-seropositive. Material for sequencing was PBMCs. The V and J genes are TRBV4-3 and TRBJ1-4; D is unclear. Written as DNA, the CDR3 is TGCGCCAGCAGCCCTGGGGTTGGAGGCCGGACTAATGAAAAACTGTTTTTT. It codes for CASSPGVGGRTNEKLFF.